The 26 T cell receptor beta chains presented below share a single source sample, sequenced in a study of cytomegalovirus exposure and HLA in healthy donors. Amplification used 60 Vbeta primers and 13 Jbeta primers. Measured with immunoSEQ multiplex PCR; TCRdb has only the in-frame clones, and not every one. This table has more than 110,000 clones, approximately 79% appearing once. Sequenced sample: PBMCs. These receptors came from a woman in her fifties or sixties in good health and CMV-seropositive.

This clone was detected only a few times. The chain recombines TRBV5-4 with TRBJ2-7, with 7 bases identical to TRBD2. This CDR3 region has 15 residues. V lost 2 bases and J lost 2; bases outside the gene matches: 7. Germline V gene lookup returns CDR1 SGHNT and CDR2 YYREEE (reference sequence). CDR3 in amino acids: CASSFGTTNTYEQYF. As DNA, the CDR3 is TGTGCCAGCAGCTTCGGGACTACTAATACCTACGAGCAGTACTTC.

This clone was counted between two and nine times. V gene TRBV28 combines with J gene TRBJ2-2; 7 bases agree with TRBD2. CDR3 length equals 15 residues. The junction had 6 bases not matched to a gene; V was cut back by 4 bases and J by 4 bases. Germline V CDR1 and CDR2: MDHEN, SYDVKM. The CDR3 reads CASSSTSWVTGELFF. The CDR3 DNA sequence: TGTGCCAGCAGTTCGACTAGCTGGGTCACCGGGGAGCTGTTTTTT.

The chain carries TRBV28 and TRBJ1-6, with 8 nucleotides matching TRBD1. This CDR3 spans 15 amino acids. V lost 3 bases and J lost 7; bases outside the gene matches: 5. In germline, CDR1 is MDHEN, CDR2 SYDVKM. CDR3 nucleotide sequence: TGTGCCAGCAGTTTCACAGGGGGTAAGAATTCACCCCTCCACTTT. Translation gives CASSFTGGKNSPLHF.

The sample holds one count of this clone. The chain joins TRBV5-1 to TRBJ2-1; D is unclear. The V end was cut by 4 bases, the J end by 0 bases, with 11 bases between. The CDR3 loop spans 15 amino acids. In germline, CDR1 is SGHRS, CDR2 YFSETQ. CDR3 DNA sequence: TGCGCCAGCAGCCTTGAAGCTGCCTCCTACAATGAGCAGTTCTTC. Amino acids: CASSLEAASYNEQFF. The full variable domain, in which reference TRBV5-1 and TRBJ2-1 provide the parts outside the CDR3, is KAGVTQTPRYLIKTRGQQVTLSCSPISGHRSVSWYQQTPGQGLQFLFEYFSETQRNKGNFPGRFSGRQFSNSRSEMNVSTLELGDSALYLCASSLEAASYNEQFFGPGTRLTVL.

The V call is TRBV9, the J call TRBJ2-1; TRBD2 agrees at 16 bases. After removal of 0 bases from V and 6 bases from J, the junction contained 9 bases not matched to a gene. The germline CDR1 and CDR2 sequences are SGDLS and YYNGEE. CDR3 length: 19 amino acids. The CDR3 protein is CASSVGGTSGGALLNEQFF. The CDR3 region has the DNA TGTGCCAGCAGCGTAGGGGGGACTAGCGGGGGGGCGTTACTCAATGAGCAGTTCTTC.

V and J are TRBV29-1 and TRBJ2-5, with 7 nucleotides matching TRBD1. Trimming took 0 bases from V and 5 from J; bases not matched to a gene: 12. Per germline, CDR1 SQVTM and CDR2 ANQGSEA. CDR3 length: 16 residues. The DNA for the CDR3 is TGCAGCGTTGAAGAACTACAGGGGTTCGCGCCTGAGACCCAGTACTTC. It is translated as CSVEELQGFAPETQYF.

The chain recombines TRBV4-1 with TRBJ1-3, with TRBD1 matching 11 bases. Trimming removed 4 bases from V and 7 bases from J; junction bases left unmatched: 12. Germline lookup yields CDR1 MGHRA and CDR2 YSYEKL. This CDR3 spans 17 amino acids. For the CDR3, the DNA is TGCGCCAGCAGCCCCCGGGACAGGGGGTCGCTGTATAACACCATATATTTT. It specifies CASSPRDRGSLYNTIYF.

This chain links TRBV7-3 with TRBJ2-2; D not certain. The CDR3 loop spans 12 amino acids. CDR1 and CDR2 from the germline V gene are SGHTA and FQGTGA. With 2 bases removed from V and 7 bases from J, the gap between germline ends came to 5 bases. CDR3 protein: CASSLAVGELFF. CDR3 sequence (DNA): TGTGCCAGCAGCTTAGCGGTCGGGGAGCTGTTTTTT. The full variable domain, completed using reference TRBV7-3 and TRBJ2-2, is GAGVSQTPSNKVTEKGKYVELRCDPISGHTALYWYRQSLGQGPEFLIYFQGTGAADDSGLPNDRFFAVRPEGSVSTLKIQRTERGDSAVYLCASSLAVGELFFGEGSRLTVL.

This rearrangement joins TRBV10-3 to TRBJ1-6; 10 bases agree with TRBD1. The germline CDR1 and CDR2 sequences are ENHRY and SYGVKD. This CDR3 region has 14 residues. V lost 7 bases to trimming and J lost 7 bases; unmatched junction nucleotides: 4. CDR3 coding DNA: TGTGCCATCACGGGGGGACAGGGGAATTCACCCCTCCACTTT. It yields the protein CAITGGQGNSPLHF.

The V and J genes are TRBV19 and TRBJ1-1; no reliable D call. V was trimmed by 3 bases and J by 3 bases, leaving 8 bases between them. The length of the CDR3 is 13 residues. CDR1 is LNHDA and CDR2 is SQIVND in the germline V gene (reference sequence). CDR3 sequence (DNA): TGTGCCAGTAGTATGATCAGCGACACTGAAGCTTTCTTT. It encodes CASSMISDTEAFF.

The chain links TRBV7-2 to TRBJ2-7; D is perhaps TRBD1 (6 bases). Germline V gives CDR1 SGHTA, CDR2 FQGNSA. V lost 4 bases and J lost 7, with 14 bases in between. This CDR3 contains 13 residues. Written as DNA, the CDR3 is TGTGCCAGCAGCTGGGGACACCCACAAGAGCAGTACTTC. This sequence encodes CASSWGHPQEQYF.

This clone was counted between two and nine times. This chain joins TRBV11-2 and TRBJ1-4, with a weak D call TRBD1 (6 bases). The CDR3 length is 14 residues. The V end was cut by 3 bases, the J end by 3 bases, with 8 bases between. The germline V gene encodes CDR1 SGHAT and CDR2 FQNNGV. The CDR3 DNA is TGTGCCAGCAGCTTTAACAGGGCTAATGAAAAACTGTTTTTT. Translation gives CASSFNRANEKLFF.

This sequence joins TRBV10-2 and TRBJ1-5, with D possibly being TRBD1 (5 bases). The CDR3 has 14 amino acids. Germline V gives CDR1 WSHSY, CDR2 SAAADI. Trimming cost V 4 bases and J 2 bases, with 9 bases left between them. The CDR3 DNA reads TGCGCCAGCAGTGCGACAGATCGCAATCAGCCCCAGCATTTT. Translated: CASSATDRNQPQHF.

The chain links TRBV4-1 to TRBJ1-2, with D possibly matching TRBD1 (6 bases). CDR3 length: 15 amino acids. CDR1 is MGHRA and CDR2 is YSYEKL in the germline V gene. V lost 3 bases and J lost 0, with 11 bases in between. This chain's CDR3 is CASSQGQQTNYGYTF. As DNA, the CDR3 is TGCGCCAGCAGCCAGGGACAACAGACTAACTATGGCTACACCTTC.

The chain recombines TRBV9 with TRBJ2-5; D gene uncertain. The CDR3 is 14 residues long. V lost 0 bases and J lost 4, with 10 bases in between. Germline CDR1 SGDLS, CDR2 YYNGEE. The CDR3 spells CASSVGPERETQYF. The DNA for the CDR3 is TGTGCCAGCAGCGTAGGTCCAGAACGAGAGACCCAGTACTTC.

V is TRBV28 and J is TRBJ1-2; D call uncertain. The CDR3 is 13 amino acids. Germline values: CDR1 MDHEN, CDR2 SYDVKM. The V and J ends lost 3 bases and 8 bases respectively, with 13 bases between them. The chain's CDR3 is CASSFGQVGGYTF. In nucleotides, the CDR3 is TGTGCCAGCAGTTTTGGGCAGGTGGGCGGCTACACCTTC.

This chain joins TRBV28 and TRBJ2-5, with 11 bases lining up with TRBD2. J gave up 4 bases and V 3 bases, and 4 bases lay outside the gene matches. Germline loops: CDR1 MDHEN, CDR2 SYDVKM. The CDR3 runs to 15 residues. The CDR3 protein is CASSFRLAGGETQYF. The CDR3 DNA follows: TGTGCCAGCAGTTTCAGGCTAGCGGGGGGAGAGACCCAGTACTTC.

This chain links TRBV6-1 with TRBJ1-3, with TRBD1 as a possible D gene (6 bases). Germline V lookup: CDR1 MNHNS, CDR2 SASEGT. The CDR3 totals 14 residues. V gave up 6 bases and J gave up 4 bases, with 13 bases separating them. CDR3 region: CASSVDQGGNTIYF. The DNA of the CDR3 is TGTGCCAGCAGCGTTGACCAGGGGGGAAACACCATATATTTT.

Comments on this clone: The germline gene is not matched at one end of the junction; a read error may be the cause. V gene TRBV7-7 combines with J gene TRBJ2-5, with D possibly matching TRBD1 (5 bases). The CDR3 is 14 amino acids. Germline V lookup: CDR1 SSHAT, CDR2 FNYEAQ (reference sequence). The CDR3 DNA reads as TGTGCTAGCAGCTCCCCAGGGTTCGTCGAGACCCAGTACTTC. Protein product: CASSSPGFVETQYF.

This chain connects TRBV28 to TRBJ2-7, with D possibly TRBD2 on 6 matching bases. This CDR3 region has 13 residues. CDR1 is MDHEN, CDR2 SYDVKM, per germline. V shed 8 bases and J shed 3 bases, with 14 bases lying between them. CDR3 residues: CASEGQGGYEQYF. The DNA of the CDR3 is TGTGCCAGCGAGGGCCAGGGAGGCTACGAGCAGTACTTC.

The CDR3 protein is CAISGGGSQETQYF. For the CDR3, the DNA is TGTGCCATCAGTGGGGGGGGGTCCCAAGAGACCCAGTACTTC. The rearrangement joins TRBV10-3 to TRBJ2-5, with TRBD2 matching over 7 bases. Germline CDR1 ENHRY, CDR2 SYGVKD. V was pared by 4 bases and J by 1 base, with 3 bases of the junction left unmatched. The CDR3 runs to 14 residues.

As DNA, the CDR3 is TGTGCCAGCCCCAGCCGCCAGGAATACATGAACACTGAAGCTTTCTTT. This gives the protein CASPSRQEYMNTEAFF. The V and J genes are TRBV28 and TRBJ1-1, with no clear D. This CDR3 has 16 residues. Germline CDR1 MDHEN, CDR2 SYDVKM. Trimming left V 8 bases short and J 0 bases short, with 19 bases between.

In this sample, this clone turned up once. The chain carries TRBV28 and TRBJ1-2; TRBD1 matches 7 bases. The CDR3 runs 13 residues. After removal of 6 bases from V and 3 bases from J, the junction contained 4 bases not matched to a gene. Germline CDR1 and CDR2: MDHEN and SYDVKM. The CDR3 reads CASSPGQDYGYTF. The CDR3 DNA reads as TGTGCCAGCAGCCCCGGACAGGACTATGGCTACACCTTC.

This chain uses TRBV6-5 with TRBJ2-7; 8 nucleotides line up with TRBD1. With 2 bases clipped from V and 3 bases from J, the junction kept 9 bases outside the gene matches. Germline assignment: CDR1 MNHEY and CDR2 SVGAGI. The CDR3 sequence is 16 residues long. DNA for the CDR3: TGTGCCAGCAGTTACAACTTCGGACAGGGTCTCTACGAGCAGTACTTC. Amino acids: CASSYNFGQGLYEQYF.

CDR3 DNA: TGTGCCAGCAGCTTTGGGGGTACCACCGGGAGTAGGCATTTT. It specifies CASSFGGTTGSRHF. The V gene is TRBV5-4, the J gene TRBJ1-5; D possibly corresponds to TRBD1 (5 bases). This CDR3 contains 14 residues. CDR1 is SGHNT and CDR2 is YYREEE in the germline V gene (reference sequence). Trimming cost V 2 bases and J 15 bases, with 21 bases left between them.

V usage is TRBV9 and J usage is TRBJ2-1; 12 nucleotides match TRBD2. Looked up from germline, CDR1 is SGDLS and CDR2 is YYNGEE. V dropped 1 base and J dropped 6; count of bases not matched to a gene: 5. There are 16 residues in the CDR3. The DNA of the CDR3 is TGTGCCAGCAGCGTACTAGCGGGGGGGCCCATCAATGAGCAGTTCTTC. Translating gives CASSVLAGGPINEQFF.